Listed here are 14 T cell receptor beta chains from one sample, sequenced in a study of cytomegalovirus exposure and HLA in healthy donors. Researchers ran the PCR with 60 Vbeta and 13 Jbeta primers. Assay: immunoSEQ multiplex PCR; the TCRdb copy retains only in-frame clones and omits some. The table has more than 95,000 clones, around 75% seen once. The sequenced sample consisted of PBMCs. The receptors derive from a man aged 40-49 years in good health and CMV-seronegative.

This chain connects TRBV11-3 to TRBJ1-1; D might be TRBD1 (5 bases). The CDR3 runs to 15 residues. The germline V and J ends were trimmed by 2 bases and 1 base, with 11 bases remaining between them. CDR1 is SGHNT and CDR2 is YENEEA in the germline V gene. The CDR3 sequence is CASSLWEGTNTEAFF. The CDR3 nucleotides read TGTGCCAGCAGCTTATGGGAGGGGACGAACACTGAAGCTTTCTTT.

The chain combines TRBV5-1 with TRBJ2-7, with D possibly being TRBD1 (6 bases). In germline, CDR1 is SGHRS, CDR2 YFSETQ. The V gene lost 5 bases and the J gene lost 4 bases, with 13 bases spanning the gap. This CDR3 contains 13 residues. This CDR3 is CASSSGERYEQYF. CDR3 DNA: TGCGCCAGCAGTTCAGGGGAACGGTACGAGCAGTACTTC. Together with reference TRBV5-1 and TRBJ2-7, the CDR3 gives the full variable domain: KAGVTQTPRYLIKTRGQQVTLSCSPISGHRSVSWYQQTPGQGLQFLFEYFSETQRNKGNFPGRFSGRQFSNSRSEMNVSTLELGDSALYLCASSSGERYEQYFGPGTRLTVT.

This clone was picked up one time. The V gene is TRBV28, the J gene TRBJ2-7; TRBD2 matches 9 bases. J gave up 2 bases and V 8 bases, and 7 bases lay outside the gene matches. Germline V gene data show CDR1 as MDHEN and CDR2 as SYDVKM. The CDR3 is 14 amino acids. In DNA form, the CDR3 reads TGTGCCAGCGAGAGCGGGGGGTTCACCTACGAGCAGTACTTC. Its translation: CASESGGFTYEQYF. The full variable domain, with the rest looked up from reference TRBV28 and TRBJ2-7, is DVKVTQSSRYLVKRTGEKVFLECVQDMDHENMFWYRQDPGLGLRLIYFSYDVKMKEKGDIPEGYSVSREKKERFSLILESASTNQTSMYLCASESGGFTYEQYFGPGTRLTVT.

The J gene is TRBJ2-7, the V gene TRBV23-1; 13 nucleotides line up with TRBD2. TRBV23-1 is reported as an ORF; its role is uncertain. The CDR3 sequence is 16 residues long. V lost 1 base to trimming and J lost 0 bases; unmatched junction nucleotides: 0. The CDR3 loop reads CASSQWTSGSSYEQYF. CDR3 sequence (DNA): TGCGCCAGCAGTCAATGGACTAGCGGGAGCTCCTACGAGCAGTACTTC.

The chain joins TRBV6-1 to TRBJ2-7, with no clear D. Germline V gene data show CDR1 as MNHNS and CDR2 as SASEGT. With 10 bases removed from V and 6 bases from J, the gap between germline ends came to 25 bases. The CDR3 totals 15 residues. The CDR3 bases are TGTGCCACCATTCGGGTTAACGTAGTCGGTCGCGAGCAGTACTTC. Translating it yields CATIRVNVVGREQYF.

This clone showed up just a few times. The V gene is TRBV30, the J gene TRBJ1-2, with TRBD1 matching 8 bases. CDR1 is GTSNPN and CDR2 is SVGIG in the germline V gene (reference sequence). The V gene end was trimmed by 5 bases and the J gene end by 1 base; junction bases not matched to a gene: 6. The CDR3 loop spans 14 amino acids. Written as DNA, the CDR3 is TGTGCCTGGGATAGGACAGGGAGTAACTATGGCTACACCTTC. This sequence encodes CAWDRTGSNYGYTF.

As to this clone: A junction end diverges from the germline sequence, so it may reflect a read error. J is TRBJ1-6 and V is TRBV7-2, with D perhaps TRBD1 (6 bases). CDR3 length: 14 residues. CDR1 is SGHTA, CDR2 FQGNSA, per germline. CDR3 protein: CAGQRGQSNPPLHF. The CDR3 coding sequence is TGTGCCGGCCAGAGGGGACAAAGTAATCCACCCCTCCACTTT. Combining the CDR3 with reference TRBV7-2 and TRBJ1-6 gives the whole variable domain GAGVSQSPSNKVTEKGKDVELRCDPISGHTALYWYRQSLGQGLEFLIYFQGNSAPDKSGLPSDRFSAERTGGSVSTLTIQRTQQEDSAVYLCAGQRGQSNPPLHFGNGTRLTVT.

The gene calls are TRBV7-2 and TRBJ1-1, with D perhaps TRBD1 (5 bases). Trimming took off 5 bases at V and 13 bases at J, with 17 bases between the two ends. This CDR3 is built from 12 residues. The germline V gene has CDR1 SGHTA and CDR2 FQGNSA. The CDR3 DNA sequence: TGTGCCAGCAGCGCCGATTGGCAGGGCGGTTTCTTT. Residues: CASSADWQGGFF.

V is TRBV11-2 and J is TRBJ1-2, with a tentative D call TRBD1 (6 bases). CDR1 and CDR2 from the germline V gene are SGHAT and FQNNGV. The CDR3 contains 14 residues. Trimming pared 3 bases from V and 3 bases from J, leaving 11 bases between. The CDR3 bases are TGTGCCAGCAGCTTCAGGGAGGGGGACTATGGCTACACCTTC. Translating gives CASSFREGDYGYTF.

The genes are TRBV11-3 and TRBJ2-1; D remains unclear. With 4 bases removed from V and 8 bases from J, the gap between germline ends came to 15 bases. The germline V gene encodes CDR1 SGHNT and CDR2 YENEEA. The CDR3 consists of 14 residues. CDR3 DNA sequence: TGTGCCAGCAGCTCGACCCCCGGGTATCATGAGCAGTTCTTC. It specifies CASSSTPGYHEQFF.

The CDR3 sequence is CASTGVNEQFF. CDR3 coding DNA: TGTGCCAGCACAGGGGTCAATGAGCAGTTCTTC. The V gene is TRBV28, the J gene TRBJ2-1, with D perhaps matching TRBD1 (6 bases). Between the trimmed V and J ends, which lost 7 bases and 6 bases, there was a span of 7 bases. From germline, CDR1 is MDHEN and CDR2 SYDVKM. This CDR3 region has 11 residues.

V is TRBV9 and J is TRBJ1-2; a possible D gene is TRBD1 (5 bases). The germline V and J ends were trimmed by 3 bases and 1 base, with 13 bases remaining between them. The CDR3 is 15 amino acids. Germline V gene lookup returns CDR1 SGDLS and CDR2 YYNGEE. In DNA, the CDR3 is TGTGCCAGCAGCGAGCCCCAGGGTTTTAACTATGGCTACACCTTC. Amino acids: CASSEPQGFNYGYTF.

V is TRBV5-6 and J is TRBJ2-7; a possible D gene is TRBD1 (5 bases). The CDR3 covers 17 residues. Germline CDR1 is SGHDT and CDR2 is YYEEEE. V lost 3 bases and J 4 bases, leaving 23 bases between the germline ends. CDR3 sequence reads: CASSSLSSRASGYEQYF. For the CDR3, the DNA is TGTGCCAGCAGCTCCCTCTCAAGCAGGGCGTCCGGTTACGAGCAGTACTTC.

The chain links TRBV25-1 to TRBJ2-7; no clear D gene. Trimming left V 5 bases short and J 3 bases short, with 5 bases between. Germline lookup yields CDR1 MGHDK and CDR2 SYGVNS. The CDR3 consists of 11 residues. The CDR3 spells CASSHIYEQYF. The DNA of the CDR3 is TGTGCCAGCAGTCACATCTACGAGCAGTACTTC.